Below, 15 T cell receptor beta chains from the same sample are listed, as sequenced in a study of TIL therapy for anti-PD-1-resistant metastatic lung cancer. This was the immunoSEQ v3 assay. Profiling relied on immunoSEQ multiplex PCR, and the TCRdb table lists in-frame clones only, not all of them. The repertoire holds under 65,000 clones, with roughly four fifths as singletons. Time point specified: pre-treatment sample, taken before nivolumab and TIL therapy. The sample was blood, taken at baseline. Receptors were obtained from a person aged 25-79 years with non-small cell lung cancer.

In this sample, this clone turned up once. The rearrangement links TRBV25-1 to TRBJ1-4; D unresolved. CDR1 and CDR2 from the germline V gene are MGHDK and SYGVNS. V dropped 0 bases and J dropped 3 bases, with 11 bases sitting between them. The CDR3 length is 16 residues. CDR3 loop: CASSEYLPVANEKLFF. The CDR3 DNA reads as TGTGCCAGCAGTGAATATCTCCCGGTAGCTAATGAAAAACTGTTTTTT.

Only a few counts were recorded for this clone. The chain joins TRBV4-1 to TRBJ2-1; D is possibly TRBD1 (6 bases). Trimming removed 0 bases from V and 0 bases from J, with 9 bases in between. Germline CDR1 and CDR2: MGHRA and YSYEKL. The CDR3 consists of 16 residues. CDR3 sequence (DNA): TGCGCCAGCAGCCAAGACGGACAGAGCTCCTACAATGAGCAGTTCTTC. Protein: CASSQDGQSSYNEQFF.

The chain employs TRBV6-2 or TRBV6-3 and TRBJ1-3; D not certain. Germline V gene data show CDR1 as MNHEY and CDR2 as SVGEGT. The CDR3 length is 14 residues. The V end was cut by 8 bases, the J end by 4 bases, with 15 bases between. The CDR3 loop reads CASGQSLHGNTIYF. DNA for the CDR3: TGTGCCAGCGGCCAAAGTCTGCACGGAAACACCATATATTTT.

This clone was seen only a few times. The chain couples TRBV25-1 to TRBJ2-1; 10 bases are a match to TRBD2. V lost 5 bases and J lost 7; bases outside the gene matches: 8. This CDR3 has 15 amino acids. Germline V lookup: CDR1 MGHDK, CDR2 SYGVNS. DNA for the CDR3: TGTGCCAGCAGTCCCCCGGGACTAGCGTTGAATGAGCAGTTCTTC. Amino acids: CASSPPGLALNEQFF.

The chain recombines TRBV10-3 with TRBJ2-3, with TRBD2 matching 7 bases. The CDR3 totals 16 residues. The germline V gene encodes CDR1 ENHRY and CDR2 SYGVKD. After removal of 3 bases from V and 2 bases from J, the junction contained 8 bases not matched to a gene. CDR3 amino acids: CAISDPGRGTTDTQYF. CDR3 nucleotide sequence: TGTGCCATCAGTGATCCAGGGAGGGGAACCACAGATACGCAGTATTTT.

This CDR3 is CASSRRDYYEQYF. CDR3 sequence (DNA): TGTGCCAGCAGTCGGAGGGATTACTACGAGCAGTACTTC. J is TRBJ2-7 and V is TRBV27, with a tentative D call TRBD2 (6 bases). V dropped 5 bases and J dropped 3 bases, with 11 bases sitting between them. This CDR3 has 13 amino acids. Germline V gene sequence: CDR1 MNHEY, CDR2 SMNVEV (reference sequence).

CDR3 region: CAWTSGGAGTQYF. DNA for the CDR3: TGTGCCTGGACGAGCGGGGGGGCAGGTACGCAGTATTTT. The gene calls are TRBV30 and TRBJ2-3; 10 positions match TRBD2. This CDR3 has 13 amino acids. V was clipped by 4 bases and J by 8 bases; unmatched bases: 6. Germline CDR1 is GTSNPN and CDR2 is SVGIG (reference sequence).

This clone was detected a few times. The chain has TRBV19 and TRBJ1-5; no clear D gene. V shed 5 bases and J shed 3 bases, with 8 bases lying between them. The CDR3 runs 13 residues. CDR1 is LNHDA and CDR2 is SQIVND in the germline V gene (reference sequence). The CDR3 region is CASSPSINQPQHF. The CDR3 DNA is TGTGCCAGTAGTCCATCGATCAATCAGCCCCAGCATTTT.

This chain links TRBV5-6 with TRBJ2-3; no clear D gene. Germline V gene lookup returns CDR1 SGHDT and CDR2 YYEEEE. CDR3 length: 14 amino acids. Trimming stripped 5 bases from V and 6 bases from J, with 16 bases between. CDR3 DNA: TGTGCCAGCAGTCCCGGGCCACCTGTGGATACGCAGTATTTT. This encodes CASSPGPPVDTQYF.

This chain links TRBV19 with TRBJ2-1; possible D gene TRBD1, 5 bases. Germline CDR1 is LNHDA and CDR2 is SQIVND (reference sequence). The CDR3 length is 14 residues. Deletions cut 6 bases from V and 1 base from J, with 10 bases between. This chain's CDR3 is CASRQQVSYNEQFF. Here the CDR3 DNA reads TGTGCCAGTAGGCAACAGGTTTCCTACAATGAGCAGTTCTTC. The full variable domain, with the rest looked up from reference TRBV19 and TRBJ2-1, is DGGITQSPKYLFRKEGQNVTLSCEQNLNHDAMYWYRQDPGQGLRLIYYSQIVNDFQKGDIAEGYSVSREKKESFPLTVTSAQKNPTAFYLCASRQQVSYNEQFFGPGTRLTVL.

This chain connects TRBV30 to TRBJ1-2; D is ambiguous. V was clipped by 4 bases and J by 4 bases, with 22 bases between them. The CDR3 contains 16 residues. Germline V gives CDR1 GTSNPN, CDR2 SVGIG (reference sequence). The CDR3 DNA follows: TGTGCCTGGAATCCCCTGAAGAGGGAGGAAGGCTATGGCTACACCTTC. Protein product: CAWNPLKREEGYGYTF.

The chain links TRBV2 to TRBJ2-7; D remains ambiguous. The V gene lost 0 bases and the J gene lost 8 bases, with 8 bases spanning the gap. The germline V gene encodes CDR1 SNHLY and CDR2 FYNNEI. This CDR3 has 12 amino acids. CDR3 nucleotide sequence: TGTGCCAGCAGTGAAGCGGCGTCCAAGCAGTACTTC. This translates into CASSEAASKQYF.

The chain recombines TRBV11-2 with TRBJ2-7; 7 nucleotides align to TRBD2. Trimming removed 5 bases from V and 2 bases from J; junction bases left unmatched: 18. The CDR3 covers 18 residues. The germline V gene has CDR1 SGHAT and CDR2 FQNNGV. CDR3 DNA sequence: TGTGCCAGCAGCCCCCAGCCCTATTTACTAGCGCCCCCCTACGAGCAGTACTTC. Its translation: CASSPQPYLLAPPYEQYF.

The rearrangement uses TRBV3-1 (or the pseudogene TRBV3-2) and TRBJ2-7; 9 bases map to TRBD2. The CDR3 totals 14 residues. V dropped 4 bases and J dropped 4; count of bases not matched to a gene: 5. From germline, CDR1 is LGHDT and CDR2 YNNKEL (reference sequence). The CDR3 sequence is CASSPPGLAYEQYF. The CDR3, as DNA: TGTGCCAGCAGCCCGCCGGGACTAGCTTACGAGCAGTACTTC.

CDR3 amino acids: CASSPPGQDEQYF. As DNA, the CDR3 is TGTGCCAGCTCACCACCTGGTCAGGACGAGCAGTACTTC. This chain joins TRBV18 and TRBJ2-7; D remains ambiguous. Germline assignment: CDR1 KGHSH and CDR2 LQKENI. The CDR3 is 13 residues long. V gave up 0 bases and J gave up 5 bases, with 8 bases separating them.